This passage covers 23 T cell receptor beta chains from one sample sequenced in a study of vaccination and CD4 T cells after COVID-19. Treatment of the sample: roughly ten-day PBMC culture with coronavirus spike peptide pools or control peptides (ViraFEST assay). The unexposed donor's CD4+ T cells were collected before the COVID-19 pandemic (2011-2018). These TCRs' antigens remain unknown. Sequencing of DNA taken from cultured CD4+ T cells relied on the Oncomine TCR Beta short-read assay. TCRdb processed the PCR reads anew with MiXCR; each CDR3 protein has one entry. Among about 4,500 distinct CDR3 sequences, roughly 65% were seen once, and the ten largest hold approximately 33%. Sample: CD4+ T cells from blood, cultured in vitro. These TCRs come from a human donor in good health.

J is TRBJ1-1 and V is TRBV30, with TRBD1 as a possible D gene (6 bases). CDR1 GTSNPN and CDR2 SVGIG come from the germline V gene (reference sequence). Trimming left V 2 bases short and J 1 base short, with 14 bases between. CDR3 length: 15 residues. The CDR3 DNA reads TGTGCCTGGAGTCGAGACGACAGGTGGAACACTGAAGCTTTCTTT. Protein: CAWSRDDRWNTEAFF. Full variable domain (rest looked up from reference TRBV30 and TRBJ1-1): SQTIHQWPATLVQPVGSPLSLECTVEGTSNPNLYWYRQAAGRGLQLLFYSVGIGQISSEVPQNLSASRPQDRQFILSSKKLLLSDSGFYLCAWSRDDRWNTEAFFGQGTRLTVV.

The rearrangement uses TRBV6-1 and TRBJ1-2; TRBD1 matches 8 bases. V gave up 2 bases and J gave up 5 bases; unmatched junction bases: 7. Germline CDR1 and CDR2: MNHNS and SASEGT. CDR3 length: 15 amino acids. The CDR3 DNA reads as TGTGCCAGCAGTGAAAGGACAGGGAAAGGATATGGCTACACCTTC. It translates to CASSERTGKGYGYTF.

The V call is TRBV20-1, the J call TRBJ2-1; D remains ambiguous. Germline lookup yields CDR1 DFQATT and CDR2 SNEGSKA (reference sequence). This CDR3 spans 15 amino acids. The CDR3 reads CSTWDMPHGYNEQFF. CDR3 coding DNA: TGCAGCACTTGGGATATGCCCCATGGCTACAATGAGCAGTTCTTC.

The CDR3 DNA follows: TGTGCCAGCAGCTTGTGGGGGCGGGGCGCCCCGGTAGAGACCCAGTACTTC. Translating it yields CASSLWGRGAPVETQYF. The chain couples TRBV5-4 to TRBJ2-5; D could derive from TRBD1 or TRBD2 (6 bases each). This CDR3 comprises 17 residues. Trimming removed 1 base from V and 4 bases from J, with 20 bases in between. CDR1 is SGHNT and CDR2 is YYREEE in the germline V gene (reference sequence).

The V gene is TRBV6-1, the J gene TRBJ1-6; tentatively, D is TRBD1 (5 bases). CDR3 size: 14 residues. V was pared by 6 bases and J by 11 bases, with 17 bases between. Germline-derived CDR1 and CDR2 are MNHNS and SASEGT. CDR3 coding DNA: TGTGCCAGCAGCTCGAAAAAAAACAGGACACCCCTCCACTTT. Translating gives CASSSKKNRTPLHF.

The chain employs TRBV7-6 and TRBJ2-7; D unclear. Per germline, CDR1 SGHVS and CDR2 FNYEAQ. This CDR3 spans 13 amino acids. V was clipped by 1 base and J by 2 bases, with 6 bases between them. The CDR3 DNA is TGTGCCAGCAGCTTAGGGATAGCCTACGAGCAGTACTTC. Translation: CASSLGIAYEQYF.

This clonotype was recorded only once. The chain links TRBV7-2 to TRBJ1-4; 7 nucleotides match TRBD1. Trimming removed 5 bases from V and 4 bases from J; junction bases left unmatched: 7. The V gene's germline CDR1 is SGHTA and CDR2 FQGNSA. The CDR3 is 15 residues long. CDR3 sequence reads: CASSPPGQINEKLFF. As DNA, the CDR3 is TGTGCCAGCAGCCCTCCGGGACAGATTAATGAAAAACTGTTTTTT. The full variable domain, in which reference TRBV7-2 and TRBJ1-4 provide the parts outside the CDR3, is GAGVSQSPSNKVTEKGKDVELRCDPISGHTALYWYRQSLGQGLEFLIYFQGNSAPDKSGLPSDRFSAERTGGSVSTLTIQRTQQEDSAVYLCASSPPGQINEKLFFGSGTQLSVL.

The rearrangement links TRBV6-2 or TRBV6-3 to TRBJ1-2, with TRBD1 matching over 9 bases. From germline, CDR1 is MNHEY and CDR2 SVGEGT. The CDR3 is 15 residues long. The V gene end was trimmed by 2 bases and the J gene end by 2 bases; junction bases not matched to a gene: 3. CDR3 amino acids: CASSYGQGRNYGYTF. The CDR3 region has the DNA TGTGCCAGCAGTTACGGACAGGGGCGAAACTATGGCTACACCTTC.

This clonotype was seen only a few times. The chain combines TRBV7-2 with TRBJ2-3; TRBD1 matches at 8 bases. Per the germline V gene, CDR1 is SGHTA and CDR2 is FQGNSA. The CDR3 covers 15 residues. The V gene end was trimmed by 5 bases and the J gene end by 0 bases; junction bases not matched to a gene: 4. CDR3 bases: TGTGCCAGCAGCCACAGGGGGTGGAGCACAGATACGCAGTATTTT. It translates to CASSHRGWSTDTQYF.

The chain is built from TRBV27 and TRBJ2-2; 10 bases match TRBD1. Germline loops: CDR1 MNHEY, CDR2 SMNVEV (reference sequence). Trimming took 3 bases from V and 7 from J; bases not matched to a gene: 8. CDR3 size: 16 residues. The CDR3 nucleotides read TGTGCCAGCAGTTTGACGGGACAGGGGATCGACGGGGAGCTGTTTTTT. It yields the protein CASSLTGQGIDGELFF.

The rearrangement uses TRBV27 and TRBJ1-2, with 7 bases lining up with TRBD1. The trim removed 9 bases at V and 0 bases at J, leaving 13 bases unmatched. The CDR3 is 16 residues long. Germline CDR1 is MNHEY and CDR2 is SMNVEV (reference sequence). The CDR3 region is CASRQGGFWSNYGYTF. The CDR3 DNA sequence: TGTGCCAGTCGACAGGGTGGTTTTTGGTCTAACTATGGCTACACCTTC.

The chain recombines TRBV7-2 with TRBJ2-1, with D perhaps given as TRBD1 or TRBD2 (5 bases each). The CDR3 covers 12 residues. Germline loops: CDR1 SGHTA, CDR2 FQGNSA. The V and J ends lost 8 bases and 4 bases respectively, with 9 bases between them. The CDR3 DNA reads as TGTGCCAGCGCGAGGGGTTACAATGAGCAGTTCTTC. Translated: CASARGYNEQFF.

CDR3 in DNA: TGTGCCAGCGGGATCACTGAAGCTTTCTTT. It yields the protein CASGITEAFF. V gene TRBV7-9 combines with J gene TRBJ1-1; D remains unclear. This CDR3 comprises 10 residues. CDR1 is SEHNR, CDR2 FQNEAQ, per germline (reference sequence). Trimming took off 8 bases at V and 4 bases at J, with 5 bases between the two ends.

J is TRBJ1-3 and V is TRBV19; D unresolved. Germline V CDR1 and CDR2: LNHDA, SQIVND (reference sequence). The CDR3 consists of 14 residues. The V end lost 6 bases, the J end lost 2 bases, and 11 bases lay between the germline ends. In DNA form, the CDR3 reads TGTGCCAGTAGGTATCGGGGAACTGGAAACACCATATATTTT. This sequence encodes CASRYRGTGNTIYF.

A few counts support this clonotype. V gene TRBV19 combines with J gene TRBJ1-4; D is ambiguous. V lost 3 bases and J lost 3, with 11 bases in between. Germline values: CDR1 LNHDA, CDR2 SQIVND (reference sequence). The CDR3 consists of 15 residues. CDR3 in DNA: TGTGCCAGTAGTATGATGGGGATTGCTAATGAAAAACTGTTTTTT. Protein product: CASSMMGIANEKLFF.

The chain recombines TRBV27 with TRBJ2-5, with 12 bases identical to TRBD2. V was pared by 5 bases and J by 5 bases, with 9 bases of the junction left unmatched. This CDR3 region has 16 residues. The germline gives CDR1 MNHEY, CDR2 SMNVEV (reference sequence). CDR3 protein: CASSPSGRANRETQYF. The CDR3 bases are TGTGCCAGCAGTCCTAGCGGGAGGGCTAATAGGGAGACCCAGTACTTC.

The chain links TRBV7-9 to TRBJ2-5; D gene uncertain. The V end was cut by 2 bases, the J end by 5 bases, with 12 bases between. CDR1 and CDR2 from the germline V gene are SEHNR and FQNEAQ (reference sequence). The CDR3 has 14 residues. CDR3 in DNA: TGTGCCAGCAGCTTATTGATTATGGCGGAGACCCAGTACTTC. This encodes CASSLLIMAETQYF.

V and J are TRBV7-6 and TRBJ1-1; 11 bases are shared with TRBD1. CDR1 is SGHVS, CDR2 FNYEAQ, per germline. V lost 2 bases to trimming and J lost 6 bases; unmatched junction nucleotides: 8. The length of the CDR3 is 16 residues. The CDR3, as DNA: TGTGCCAGCAGCTTAAACTCGTTGGGACAGGGGGCTGAAGCTTTCTTT. It is translated as CASSLNSLGQGAEAFF.

This chain uses TRBV5-1 with TRBJ2-2; D not certain. The CDR3 is made up of 14 amino acids. Trimming took 4 bases from V and 2 from J, leaving 9 bases between them. In germline, CDR1 is SGHRS, CDR2 YFSETQ. The CDR3 coding sequence is TGCGCCAGCAGCGTGACTTCTAACACCGGGGAGCTGTTTTTT. This sequence encodes CASSVTSNTGELFF.

CDR3 DNA sequence: TGTGCCAGTCTCGGGGCGGGGGAGGAAAAACTGTTTTTT. Encoded protein: CASLGAGEEKLFF. The chain employs TRBV28 and TRBJ1-4; D might be TRBD1 (5 bases). V was clipped by 9 bases and J by 8 bases, with 16 bases between them. Germline loops: CDR1 MDHEN, CDR2 SYDVKM. The CDR3 totals 13 residues. Filled out from reference TRBV28 and TRBJ1-4, the complete variable domain reads DVKVTQSSRYLVKRTGEKVFLECVQDMDHENMFWYRQDPGLGLRLIYFSYDVKMKEKGDIPEGYSVSREKKERFSLILESASTNQTSMYLCASLGAGEEKLFFGSGTQLSVL.

This rearrangement joins TRBV27 to TRBJ2-5; no definite D call. This CDR3 is built from 15 residues. Trimming shortened V by 6 bases and J by 2 bases, and 16 bases separated the two germline ends. CDR1 is MNHEY, CDR2 SMNVEV, per germline (reference sequence). CDR3 sequence (DNA): TGTGCCAGCAGAAAAGGGCGGAACCTACAAGAGACCCAGTACTTC. Translation gives CASRKGRNLQETQYF.

V is TRBV11-2 and J is TRBJ1-2; 11 bases agree with TRBD1. There are 15 residues in the CDR3. The germline V gene encodes CDR1 SGHAT and CDR2 FQNNGV. V lost 3 bases and J lost 13; bases outside the gene matches: 13. The CDR3 here is CASSFNRDRGRRSTF. Here the CDR3 DNA reads TGTGCCAGCAGCTTTAACCGGGACAGGGGGAGGAGGTCCACCTTC.

Turning to this clonotype: The germline gene is not matched at one end of the junction; a read error may be the cause. The rearrangement joins TRBV5-4 to TRBJ2-1, with 8 bases fitting TRBD2. The CDR3 spans 18 residues. Germline V gene lookup returns CDR1 SGHNT and CDR2 YYREEE (reference sequence). The CDR3 protein is CASRLVAGRFDPGNEQFF. The CDR3 bases are TGTGCCAGCAGGTTGGTAGCGGGAAGATTCGACCCTGGGAATGAGCAGTTCTTC.